Listed below are T cell receptor beta chains from one sample, sequenced in a study of blood T cells in healthy people across ages. TCRdb re-analysed the 5' RACE reads in MiXCR, keeping a single row per CDR3 protein. Of 800,000 to 1,300,000 distinct CDR3 sequences listed, under 30% are singletons. The data also belong to a second study, concerning T cells of mothers and their children.

Material for sequencing was blood. The receptors here all came from a girl between 2 and 10 years old in good health. CDR3s include the opening cysteine and the closing phenylalanine or tryptophan. Fields, in order: D gene, J gene, clone size, V gene, CDR3 DNA, CDR3 protein. D genes are given only for firm matches. Size is stated for part of the rows, as once, few or many counts, or as a class when the clone is expanded.

D gene: NA; J gene: TRBJ1-2; clone size: few; V gene: TRBV4-2; CDR3 DNA: TGTGCCAGCAGCCAAGTGGCGAACAGGGCGGGCTACACCTTC; CDR3 protein: CASSQVANRAGYTF
D gene: NA; J gene: TRBJ1-2; clone size: NA; V gene: TRBV3-1; CDR3 DNA: TGTGCCAGCAGCCAAGATAACGGCAGGGGAGGCTACACCTTC; CDR3 protein: CASSQDNGRGGYTF
D gene: NA; J gene: TRBJ2-7; clone size: few; V gene: TRBV12-3/TRBV12-4; CDR3 DNA: TGTGCCAGCAGTTCAGAAGGACATCCCGGGGACGAGCAGTACTTC; CDR3 protein: CASSSEGHPGDEQYF
D gene: NA; J gene: TRBJ1-3; clone size: few; V gene: TRBV29-1; CDR3 DNA: TGCAGCGCGGGGGTCTCTGGAAACACCATATATTTT; CDR3 protein: CSAGVSGNTIYF
D gene: TRBD2; J gene: TRBJ2-7; clone size: many; V gene: TRBV4-2; CDR3 DNA: TGTGCCAGCAGCCAAGAGGTCTTAGCGGGGGGGACCTACGAGCAGTACTTC; CDR3 protein: CASSQEVLAGGTYEQYF
D gene: NA; J gene: TRBJ2-7; clone size: NA; V gene: TRBV7-2; CDR3 DNA: TGTGCCAGCAGCACTGCCTTACAGGCCGAGCAGTACTTC; CDR3 protein: CASSTALQAEQYF
D gene: NA; J gene: TRBJ2-7; clone size: NA; V gene: TRBV6-6; CDR3 DNA: TGTGCCAGCAAAACCGGGTCCCCCTACGAGCAGTACTTC; CDR3 protein: CASKTGSPYEQYF
D gene: NA; J gene: TRBJ1-1; clone size: NA; V gene: TRBV27; CDR3 DNA: TGTGCCAGCAGTCCCGGGGAGATGGCTGAAGCTTTCTTT; CDR3 protein: CASSPGEMAEAFF
D gene: NA; J gene: TRBJ2-3; clone size: few; V gene: TRBV11-2; CDR3 DNA: TGTGCCAGCAGTATGGGTCGCACAGATACGCAGTATTTT; CDR3 protein: CASSMGRTDTQYF
D gene: NA; J gene: TRBJ2-1; clone size: few; V gene: TRBV15; CDR3 DNA: TGTGCCACCAGCAGAGAGACAGGTCATGAGCAGTTCTTC; CDR3 protein: CATSRETGHEQFF
D gene: NA; J gene: TRBJ2-6; clone size: few; V gene: TRBV6-1; CDR3 DNA: TGTGCCAGCAGCCGCTCCCTTGACAGTCCTGGGGCCAACGTCCTGACTTTC; CDR3 protein: CASSRSLDSPGANVLTF
D gene: NA; J gene: TRBJ2-7; clone size: NA; V gene: TRBV12-3/TRBV12-4; CDR3 DNA: TGTGCCAGCAGTTCTTACCACGAGCAGTACTTC; CDR3 protein: CASSSYHEQYF
D gene: NA; J gene: TRBJ2-1; clone size: NA; V gene: TRBV28; CDR3 DNA: TGTGCCAGCTTCAGGGCAGGCAGCCCCTACAATGAGCAGTTCTTC; CDR3 protein: CASFRAGSPYNEQFF
D gene: TRBD2; J gene: TRBJ2-7; clone size: NA; V gene: TRBV12-3/TRBV12-4; CDR3 DNA: TGTGCCAGCAGAATAGCGGGAGGGCCCTTCGGCGAGCAGTACTTC; CDR3 protein: CASRIAGGPFGEQYF
D gene: NA; J gene: TRBJ2-1; clone size: few; V gene: TRBV20-1; CDR3 DNA: TGCAGTGCTAGAGATATAACAGTATACAATGAGCAGTTCTTC; CDR3 protein: CSARDITVYNEQFF
D gene: NA; J gene: TRBJ2-3; clone size: NA; V gene: TRBV9; CDR3 DNA: TGTGCCAGCAGCACCGAGACTTTCGGCGGCGATACGCAGTATTTT; CDR3 protein: CASSTETFGGDTQYF
D gene: NA; J gene: TRBJ2-5; clone size: few; V gene: TRBV6-6; CDR3 DNA: TGTGCCAGCAGTTGGGACGGTACAGGGGAGACCCAGTACTTC; CDR3 protein: CASSWDGTGETQYF
D gene: NA; J gene: TRBJ1-2; clone size: NA; V gene: TRBV12-3/TRBV12-4; CDR3 DNA: TGTGCCAGCAGTTCAGATGATATTAACTATTTGTTCGATGGCTACATCTTC; CDR3 protein: CASSSDDINYLFDGYIF
D gene: TRBD1; J gene: TRBJ2-5; clone size: NA; V gene: TRBV12-3/TRBV12-4; CDR3 DNA: TGCGCCAGCAGTGGACAGGGGATAGAGACCCAGTACTTC; CDR3 protein: CASSGQGIETQYF
D gene: NA; J gene: TRBJ2-5; clone size: few; V gene: TRBV29-1; CDR3 DNA: TGCAGCGTTCCAAACTACTTATCGGGGTCCCAGTACTTC; CDR3 protein: CSVPNYLSGSQYF
D gene: NA; J gene: TRBJ2-1; clone size: NA; V gene: TRBV25-1; CDR3 DNA: TGTGCCAGCAGTGAGAATACCTTTAGGGGTAGGGTGTACAATGAGCAGTTCTTC; CDR3 protein: CASSENTFRGRVYNEQFF
D gene: NA; J gene: TRBJ1-1; clone size: few; V gene: TRBV4-1; CDR3 DNA: TGCGCCAGCAGCCAAGAAAGTCTCATTTCCCCCGGCACTGAAGCTTTCTTT; CDR3 protein: CASSQESLISPGTEAFF
D gene: NA; J gene: TRBJ1-5; clone size: NA; V gene: TRBV20-1; CDR3 DNA: TGCAGTGCTCCTCGGAATCAGCCCCAGCATTTT; CDR3 protein: CSAPRNQPQHF
D gene: NA; J gene: TRBJ2-7; clone size: few; V gene: TRBV6-6; CDR3 DNA: TGTGCCAGCAGTTACGGACGGGACACCTACGAGCAGTACTTC; CDR3 protein: CASSYGRDTYEQYF